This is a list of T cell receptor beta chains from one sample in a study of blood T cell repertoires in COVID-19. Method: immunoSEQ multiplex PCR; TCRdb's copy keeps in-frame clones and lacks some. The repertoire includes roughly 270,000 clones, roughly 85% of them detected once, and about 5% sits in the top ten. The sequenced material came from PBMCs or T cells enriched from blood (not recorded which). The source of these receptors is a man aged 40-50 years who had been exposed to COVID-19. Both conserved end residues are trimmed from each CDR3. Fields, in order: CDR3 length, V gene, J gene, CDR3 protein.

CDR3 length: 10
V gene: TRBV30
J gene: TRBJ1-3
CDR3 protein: AWTSSGNTIY

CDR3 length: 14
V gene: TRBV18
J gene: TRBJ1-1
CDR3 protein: ATIPGQGGLNTEAF

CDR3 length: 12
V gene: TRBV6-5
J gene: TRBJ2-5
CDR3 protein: ASSYSRLRETQY

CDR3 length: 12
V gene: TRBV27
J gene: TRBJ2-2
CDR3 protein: ASRLTDYTGELF

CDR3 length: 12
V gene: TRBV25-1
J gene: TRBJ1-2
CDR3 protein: ASSAQGFFYGYT

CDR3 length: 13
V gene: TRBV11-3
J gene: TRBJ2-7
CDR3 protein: ASPRAGVSSYEQY

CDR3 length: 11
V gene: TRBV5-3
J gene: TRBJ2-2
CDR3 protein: ARSHRFTGELF

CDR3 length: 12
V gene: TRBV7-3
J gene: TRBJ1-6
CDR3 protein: ASRSGTGNSPLH

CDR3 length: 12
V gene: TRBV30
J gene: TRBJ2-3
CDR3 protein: AWSPGLAGIMQY

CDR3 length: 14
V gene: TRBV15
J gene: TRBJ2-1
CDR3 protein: ATSSLSGPSYNEQF

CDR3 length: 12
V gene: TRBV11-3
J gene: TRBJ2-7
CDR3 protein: ASSLREGWYEQY

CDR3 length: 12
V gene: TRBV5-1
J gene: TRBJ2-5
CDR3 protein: ASCLGAIQETQY

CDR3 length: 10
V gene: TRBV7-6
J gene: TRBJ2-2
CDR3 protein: ASGPGTGELF

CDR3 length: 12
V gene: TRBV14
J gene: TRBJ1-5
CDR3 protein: ASSQAGGGQPQH

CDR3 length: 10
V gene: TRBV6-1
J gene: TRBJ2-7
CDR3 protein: ASSEPVYEQY

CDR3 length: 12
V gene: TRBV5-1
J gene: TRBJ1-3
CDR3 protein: ASSPGVPGNTIY

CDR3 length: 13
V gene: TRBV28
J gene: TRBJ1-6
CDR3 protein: ASSVPDRGNSPLH

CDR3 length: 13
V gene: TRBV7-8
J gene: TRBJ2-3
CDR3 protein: ASSSPRGGTDTQY

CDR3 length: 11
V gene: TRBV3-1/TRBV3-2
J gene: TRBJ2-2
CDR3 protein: ASSQDRGGELF

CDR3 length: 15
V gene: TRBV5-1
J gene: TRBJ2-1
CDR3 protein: ASSSGTSNRFYNEQF

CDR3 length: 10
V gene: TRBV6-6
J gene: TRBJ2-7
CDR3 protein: ASQWGRNEQY

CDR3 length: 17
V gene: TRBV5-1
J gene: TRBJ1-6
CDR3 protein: ASSLGQPTLLEDNSPLH

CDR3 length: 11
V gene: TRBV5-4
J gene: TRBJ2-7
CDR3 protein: ASSYTGSYEQY

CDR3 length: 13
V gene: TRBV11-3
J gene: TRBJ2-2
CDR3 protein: ASSRLAANTGELF

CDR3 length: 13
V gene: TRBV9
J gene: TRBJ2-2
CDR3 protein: ASSPTGDFPGELF

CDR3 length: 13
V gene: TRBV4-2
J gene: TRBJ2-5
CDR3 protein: ASSQDPRGQETQY

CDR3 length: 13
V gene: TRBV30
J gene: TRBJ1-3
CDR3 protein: AWSVGTGISNTIY

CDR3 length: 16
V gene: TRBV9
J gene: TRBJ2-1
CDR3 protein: ASSELAGGPSLDNEQF

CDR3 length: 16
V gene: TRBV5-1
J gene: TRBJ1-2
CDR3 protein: ASSLDPSGQGTNYGYT

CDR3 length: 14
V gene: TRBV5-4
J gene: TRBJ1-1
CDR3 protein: ASSFGGRAGNTEAF

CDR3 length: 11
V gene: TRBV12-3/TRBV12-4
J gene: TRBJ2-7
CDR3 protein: ASSPQGSGEQY

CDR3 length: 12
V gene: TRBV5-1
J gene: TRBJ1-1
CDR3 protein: ASRAGTGVTEAF

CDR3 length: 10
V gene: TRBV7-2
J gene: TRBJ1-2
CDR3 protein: ASSLGVGAYT

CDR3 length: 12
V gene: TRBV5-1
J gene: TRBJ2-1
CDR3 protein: ASSITTPYNEQF

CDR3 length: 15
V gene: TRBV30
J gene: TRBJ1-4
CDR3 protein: AWSVPSPGPSREKLF

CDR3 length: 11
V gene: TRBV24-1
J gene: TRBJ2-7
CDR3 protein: ATGGESTYEQY

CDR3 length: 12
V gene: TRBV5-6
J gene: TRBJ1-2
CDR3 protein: ASSSTGEAYGYT

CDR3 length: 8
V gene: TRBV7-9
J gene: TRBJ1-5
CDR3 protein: ANRSRGQH

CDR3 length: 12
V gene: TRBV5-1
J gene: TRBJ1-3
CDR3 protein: ASRAALAGNTIY

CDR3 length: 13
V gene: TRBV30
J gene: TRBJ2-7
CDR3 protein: AWRSPDRGAYEQY

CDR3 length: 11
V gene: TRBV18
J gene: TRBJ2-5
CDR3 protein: ASSSGWGETQY

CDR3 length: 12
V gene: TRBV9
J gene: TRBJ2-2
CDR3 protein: ASSVGGWSGELF

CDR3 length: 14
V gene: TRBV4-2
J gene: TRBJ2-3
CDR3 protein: ASSQGGQGRTDTQY

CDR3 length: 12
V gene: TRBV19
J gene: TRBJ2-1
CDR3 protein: ASTPGLALHEQF

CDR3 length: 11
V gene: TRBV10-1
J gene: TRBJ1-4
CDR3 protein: ASSDRVNEKLF

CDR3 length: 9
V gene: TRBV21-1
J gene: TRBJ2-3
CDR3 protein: ASKQVDTQY

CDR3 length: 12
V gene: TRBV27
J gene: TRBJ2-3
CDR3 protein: ASTIAAGADTQY